One and the same sample provided the 26 T cell receptor beta chains below, sequenced in a study of blood T cell repertoires in COVID-19. Using immunoSEQ multiplex PCR, the repertoire was profiled, and TCRdb retains in-frame clones only, with some absent. Here the sample spans fewer than 200,000 clones, around 82% being singletons. The specimen sequenced was PBMCs or T cells enriched from blood (not recorded which). These receptors originate from a woman aged 45-65 years in a cohort exposed to, infected with or recovered from COVID-19 (not recorded which).

The rearrangement uses TRBV11-2 and TRBJ1-4; tentatively, D is TRBD1 (5 bases). In germline, CDR1 is SGHAT, CDR2 FQNNGV. The CDR3 runs to 15 residues. V was trimmed by 1 base and J by 7 bases, leaving 13 bases between them. The CDR3 nucleotides read TGTGCCAGCAGCTTAGCGCCAGGGTTTGGTGAAAAACTGTTTTTT. It yields the protein CASSLAPGFGEKLFF.

This chain links TRBV7-9 with TRBJ2-2; TRBD2 might be the D (5 bases). CDR1 and CDR2 from the germline V gene are SEHNR and FQNEAQ (reference sequence). The V and J ends lost 5 bases and 2 bases respectively, with 15 bases between them. The CDR3 length is 16 residues. CDR3 nucleotides: TGTGCCAGCAGCCAGACCGGGGAGATAAACACCGGGGAGCTGTTTTTT. This encodes CASSQTGEINTGELFF.

The chain carries TRBV28 and TRBJ2-5, with D perhaps matching TRBD2 (5 bases). CDR3 length: 14 amino acids. V lost 7 bases, J lost 4 bases, and 16 bases lay in between. Germline V gene sequence: CDR1 MDHEN, CDR2 SYDVKM. CDR3 nucleotide sequence: TGTGCCAGCAAGTTTGGGATTCGGGGAGAGACCCAGTACTTC. Translation gives CASKFGIRGETQYF. Looking up the rest from reference TRBV28 and TRBJ2-5 gives the full variable domain: DVKVTQSSRYLVKRTGEKVFLECVQDMDHENMFWYRQDPGLGLRLIYFSYDVKMKEKGDIPEGYSVSREKKERFSLILESASTNQTSMYLCASKFGIRGETQYFGPGTRLLVL.

This clone was seen just once. The chain has TRBV5-4 and TRBJ2-1; 10 nucleotides line up with TRBD2. Germline loops: CDR1 SGHNT, CDR2 YYREEE (reference sequence). The CDR3 is made up of 13 amino acids. Trimming cost V 1 base and J 9 bases; bases outside gene matches: 1. The CDR3 region is CASSLRLAGEQFF. The DNA for the CDR3 is TGTGCCAGCAGCTTGAGACTAGCGGGTGAGCAGTTCTTC.

The chain has TRBV11-1 and TRBJ1-1; D is possibly TRBD1 (6 bases). The germline V and J ends were trimmed by 5 bases and 1 base, with 11 bases remaining between them. The CDR3 loop spans 14 amino acids. From germline, CDR1 is SGHAT and CDR2 FQDESV (reference sequence). CDR3: CASSPGQKNTEAFF. In DNA form, the CDR3 reads TGTGCCAGCAGCCCCGGACAGAAGAACACTGAAGCTTTCTTT.

The chain joins TRBV6-5 to TRBJ2-2; 8 bases line up with TRBD1. The junction had 6 bases not matched to a gene; V was cut back by 6 bases and J by 0 bases. CDR3 length: 16 residues. The germline gives CDR1 MNHEY, CDR2 SVGAGI. CDR3 loop: CASSYGQGANTGELFF. CDR3 DNA: TGTGCCAGCAGCTACGGACAGGGCGCGAACACCGGGGAGCTGTTTTTT.

This clone was seen a few times. The chain uses TRBV6-2 or TRBV6-3 and TRBJ2-1; TRBD2 agrees at 9 bases. V was pared by 5 bases and J by 5 bases, with 4 bases of the junction left unmatched. This CDR3 spans 14 amino acids. Germline V gene data show CDR1 as MNHEY and CDR2 as SVGEGT. The CDR3 reads CASSSGRLNNEQFF. The CDR3 coding sequence is TGTGCCAGCAGTAGCGGGAGGTTAAACAATGAGCAGTTCTTC.

The gene calls are TRBV28 and TRBJ2-1; 10 nucleotides align to TRBD1. The V segment lost 5 bases and the J segment 7 bases; nucleotides outside the gene matches: 8. The CDR3 runs to 15 residues. Looked up from germline, CDR1 is MDHEN and CDR2 is SYDVKM. Written as DNA, the CDR3 is TGTGCCAGCAGTCCCACCGGGACAGGGGTGAATGAGCAGTTCTTC. Protein: CASSPTGTGVNEQFF.

The chain couples TRBV6-5 to TRBJ1-2; possible D gene TRBD1, 5 bases. The germline V gene encodes CDR1 MNHEY and CDR2 SVGAGI. V was pared by 6 bases and J by 8 bases, with 13 bases between. The CDR3 totals 12 residues. The CDR3 region is CASRPGGEGYTF. The CDR3 DNA reads as TGTGCCAGCAGACCGGGGGGGGAGGGCTACACCTTC.

This chain links TRBV7-9 with TRBJ1-1; D perhaps matches TRBD1 (5 bases). The CDR3 is 15 amino acids. Per the germline V gene, CDR1 is SEHNR and CDR2 is FQNEAQ (reference sequence). Trimming pared 5 bases from V and 8 bases from J, leaving 21 bases between. This CDR3 reads CASSPLDSGKSEAFF. Here the CDR3 DNA reads TGTGCCAGCAGCCCCCTAGACAGTGGCAAGTCGGAAGCTTTCTTT.

This CDR3 reads CASSFFRGSPLHF. DNA of the CDR3: TGTGCCAGCAGTTTTTTCCGGGGGTCACCCCTCCACTTT. V is TRBV27 and J is TRBJ1-6; D perhaps matches TRBD1 (5 bases). The CDR3 length is 13 residues. V shed 3 bases and J shed 10 bases, with 10 bases lying between them. Looked up from germline, CDR1 is MNHEY and CDR2 is SMNVEV (reference sequence).

This chain connects TRBV7-2 to TRBJ2-3, with 9 bases fitting TRBD2. Germline V gene sequence: CDR1 SGHTA, CDR2 FQGNSA. This CDR3 has 16 amino acids. Trimming removed 4 bases from V and 2 bases from J; junction bases left unmatched: 7. The chain's CDR3 is CASSSRIAGATDTQYF. As DNA, the CDR3 is TGTGCCAGCAGCTCCCGCATAGCGGGGGCCACAGATACGCAGTATTTT.

V usage is TRBV27 and J usage is TRBJ1-5; tentative D call: TRBD1 (5 bases). The germline V and J ends were trimmed by 4 bases and 2 bases, with 12 bases remaining between them. Germline V CDR1 and CDR2: MNHEY, SMNVEV (reference sequence). CDR3 length equals 15 residues. The CDR3 coding sequence is TGTGCCAGCAGTTCCGACAGCTACGGCAATCAGCCCCAGCATTTT. As protein: CASSSDSYGNQPQHF.

This chain connects TRBV28 to TRBJ1-5, with a weak D call TRBD1 (5 bases). The CDR3 sequence is 15 residues long. Trimming pared 6 bases from V and 3 bases from J, leaving 15 bases between. Germline assignment: CDR1 MDHEN and CDR2 SYDVKM. CDR3 sequence: CASSRGRRDNQPQHF. The CDR3 DNA reads as TGTGCCAGCAGCCGGGGCAGGAGGGACAATCAGCCCCAGCATTTT.

The chain recombines TRBV3-1 (or the pseudogene TRBV3-2) with TRBJ2-5; 8 bases map to TRBD2. Germline CDR1 reads LGHDT; CDR2 reads YNNKEL (reference sequence). This CDR3 region has 16 residues. V was clipped by 0 bases and J by 1 base; unmatched bases: 4. CDR3 residues: CASSQDLAGCQETQYF. CDR3 sequence (DNA): TGTGCCAGCAGCCAAGATCTAGCGGGCTGCCAAGAGACCCAGTACTTC.

The chain has TRBV7-3 and TRBJ1-1, with 9 positions matching TRBD1. After removal of 3 bases from V and 3 bases from J, the junction contained 2 bases not matched to a gene. This CDR3 comprises 14 residues. The germline V gene has CDR1 SGHTA and CDR2 FQGTGA. The CDR3 region has the DNA TGTGCCAGCAGCTTCCGGGACAGGGACACTGAAGCTTTCTTT. This translates into CASSFRDRDTEAFF.

The V and J genes are TRBV5-1 and TRBJ1-3, with 8 bases lining up with TRBD1. V trimming: 3 bases; J trimming: 3 bases; junction bases outside the gene matches: 5. The germline gives CDR1 SGHRS, CDR2 YFSETQ. This CDR3 has 15 residues. The CDR3 nucleotides are TGCGCCAGCAGCTCGACAGGGGACGGTGGAAACACCATATATTTT. Its translation is CASSSTGDGGNTIYF.

The chain recombines TRBV5-1 with TRBJ1-1; no definite D call. Germline CDR1 reads SGHRS; CDR2 reads YFSETQ. The ends were cut back, 1 base at V and 3 bases at J, with 10 bases in the middle. The CDR3 spans 14 residues. Here the CDR3 reads CASSLLGADTEAFF. CDR3 nucleotides: TGCGCCAGCAGCTTGCTCGGAGCAGACACTGAAGCTTTCTTT.

This clone was detected only once. The chain couples TRBV3-1 (or the pseudogene TRBV3-2) to TRBJ2-2; 11 nucleotides match TRBD2. The J segment lost 6 bases and the V segment lost 3 bases, leaving 3 bases of the junction unmatched. The CDR3 runs to 15 residues. Germline lookup yields CDR1 LGHDT and CDR2 YNNKEL (reference sequence). In DNA, the CDR3 is TGTGCCAGCAGCCAGGATAGCGGGAGGGCCGGGGAGCTGTTTTTT. This translates into CASSQDSGRAGELFF.

This clone has only a few counts. The chain employs TRBV6-2 or TRBV6-3 and TRBJ2-7; TRBD1 matches 7 bases. V shed 6 bases, J shed 2 bases, and the junction held 4 bases outside the gene matches. This CDR3 region has 13 residues. From germline, CDR1 is MNHEY and CDR2 SVGEGT. In nucleotides, the CDR3 is TGTGCCAGCAGCCCGGGACAGACCTACGAGCAGTACTTC. Protein: CASSPGQTYEQYF.

The chain carries TRBV11-3 and TRBJ2-1; 11 bases line up with TRBD2. Germline-derived CDR1 and CDR2 are SGHNT and YENEEA. This CDR3 contains 15 residues. V lost 3 bases, J lost 7 bases, and 5 bases stayed unmatched. The CDR3 nucleotides read TGTGCCAGCAGCTTCGGGACTAGCGGTAGTAATGAGCAGTTCTTC. Protein: CASSFGTSGSNEQFF.

This clone appeared many times. This specimen includes other DNA sequences encoding the same CDR3. The V gene is TRBV11-3, the J gene TRBJ2-3; 7 bases line up with TRBD2. The CDR3 consists of 15 residues. The V gene's germline CDR1 is SGHNT and CDR2 YENEEA. V dropped 2 bases and J dropped 2; count of bases not matched to a gene: 4. The CDR3 region is CASSLRAGSTDTQYF. The CDR3 DNA reads TGTGCCAGCAGCTTACGAGCGGGGTCCACAGATACGCAGTATTTT.

The V and J genes are TRBV7-9 and TRBJ2-7, with 9 bases fitting TRBD2. The junction had 12 bases not matched to a gene; V was cut back by 7 bases and J by 2 bases. CDR1 and CDR2 from the germline V gene are SEHNR and FQNEAQ (reference sequence). The CDR3 totals 16 residues. In nucleotides, the CDR3 is TGTGCCAGCAACGATGGACGCGGGAGGGAACCCTACGAGCAGTACTTC. Protein: CASNDGRGREPYEQYF.

This rearrangement joins TRBV5-1 to TRBJ2-1; D is possibly TRBD2 (7 bases). V gave up 4 bases and J gave up 7 bases, with 15 bases separating them. Germline values: CDR1 SGHRS, CDR2 YFSETQ. This CDR3 is 14 amino acids long. The CDR3 DNA reads TGCGCCAGCAGCCTGGGGGGGCCTGGTAATGAGCAGTTCTTC. It codes for CASSLGGPGNEQFF.

In its sample, this clone was seen once. The rearrangement links TRBV2 to TRBJ1-5, with TRBD1 identical over 7 bases. Unmatched junction bases numbered 7, after V lost 6 bases and J lost 2 bases. Germline V gene data show CDR1 as SNHLY and CDR2 as FYNNEI. The CDR3 has 15 amino acids. The CDR3 DNA is TGTGCCAGCAGCACAGGGGTGGGGGGCAATCAGCCCCAGCATTTT. Translating it yields CASSTGVGGNQPQHF.

This clone is a singleton in its sample. The gene calls are TRBV2 and TRBJ2-7, with D perhaps matching TRBD1 (5 bases). The V end was cut by 4 bases, the J end by 4 bases, with 17 bases between. CDR3 length: 15 amino acids. The germline V gene encodes CDR1 SNHLY and CDR2 FYNNEI. CDR3 protein: CASSANLGREYEQYF. The CDR3 nucleotides are TGTGCCAGCAGTGCTAATTTGGGCAGGGAATACGAGCAGTACTTC. The whole variable domain, filled in from reference TRBV2 and TRBJ2-7, reads EPEVTQTPSHQVTQMGQEVILRCVPISNHLYFYWYRQILGQKVEFLVSFYNNEISEKSEIFDDQFSVERPDGSNFTLKIRSTKLEDSAMYFCASSANLGREYEQYFGPGTRLTVT.